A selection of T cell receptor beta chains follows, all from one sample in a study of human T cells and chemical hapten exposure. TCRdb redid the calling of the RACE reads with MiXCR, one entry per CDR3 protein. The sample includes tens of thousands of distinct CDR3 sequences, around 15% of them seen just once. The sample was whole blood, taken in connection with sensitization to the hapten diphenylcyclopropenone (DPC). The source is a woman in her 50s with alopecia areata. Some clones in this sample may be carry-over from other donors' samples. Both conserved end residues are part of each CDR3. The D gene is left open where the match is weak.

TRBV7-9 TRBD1 CASSETGTGGDEQYF
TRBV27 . CASSLFAGNYGYTF
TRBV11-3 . CASSLEAAGELFF
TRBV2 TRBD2 CASSGRTSVRWFF
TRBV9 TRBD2 CASSVAYGASGSSYNEQFF
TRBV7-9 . CASSLDRASAYNEQFF
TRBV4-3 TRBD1 CASSQDRVNEKLFF
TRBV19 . CASQYLGGKGYEQYF
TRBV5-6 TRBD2 CASSFLAGVSDTQYF
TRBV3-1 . CASSKSEGTGELFF
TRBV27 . CASSPSPTGYGYTF
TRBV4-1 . CASSQTQTGRGLQETQYF
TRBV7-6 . CASSLFPQTEAFF
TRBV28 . CASSLPPDGNEQFF
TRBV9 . CASSDPSRTQYF
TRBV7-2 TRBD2 CASSLPSGGGMNEQYF